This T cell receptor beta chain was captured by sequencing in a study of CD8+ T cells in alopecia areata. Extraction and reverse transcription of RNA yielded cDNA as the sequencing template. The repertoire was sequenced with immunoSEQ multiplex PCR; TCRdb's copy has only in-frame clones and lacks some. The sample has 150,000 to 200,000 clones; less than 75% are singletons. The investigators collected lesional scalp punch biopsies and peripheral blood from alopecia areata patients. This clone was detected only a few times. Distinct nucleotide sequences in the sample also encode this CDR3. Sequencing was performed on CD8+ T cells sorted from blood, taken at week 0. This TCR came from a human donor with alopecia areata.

The CDR3 sequence is CASSEAEQYF. CDR3 bases: TGTGCCAGCAGTGAAGCGGAGCAGTACTTC. The J gene is TRBJ2-7, the V gene TRBV2; no definite D call. Germline V lookup: CDR1 SNHLY, CDR2 FYNNEI. The CDR3 consists of 10 residues. Trimming removed 0 bases at V and 7 bases at J, with 1 base between.